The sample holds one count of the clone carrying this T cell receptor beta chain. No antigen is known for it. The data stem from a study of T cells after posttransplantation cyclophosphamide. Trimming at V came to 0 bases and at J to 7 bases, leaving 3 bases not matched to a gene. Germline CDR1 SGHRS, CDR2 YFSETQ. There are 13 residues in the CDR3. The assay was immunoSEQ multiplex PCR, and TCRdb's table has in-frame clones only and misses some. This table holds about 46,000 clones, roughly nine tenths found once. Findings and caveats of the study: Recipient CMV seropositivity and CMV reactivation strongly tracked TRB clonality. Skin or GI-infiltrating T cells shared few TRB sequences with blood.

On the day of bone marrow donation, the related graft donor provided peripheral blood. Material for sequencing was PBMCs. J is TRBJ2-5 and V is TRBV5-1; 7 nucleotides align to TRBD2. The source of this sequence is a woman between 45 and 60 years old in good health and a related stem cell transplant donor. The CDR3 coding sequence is TGCGCCAGCAGCTTGGGTGGCGGGGGGACCCAGTACTTC. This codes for CASSLGGGGTQYF.